A few counts support the clone carrying this T cell receptor beta chain. Its antigen remains unknown. Germline CDR1 reads SGHDN; CDR2 reads FVKESK. The CDR3 totals 14 residues. Trimming took 1 base from V and 3 from J, leaving 9 bases between them. PCR employed 60 Vbeta and 13 Jbeta primers. Original data processing: A later analysis counted about 80 million unique TCR beta chains, some 10 million shared. Method: immunoSEQ multiplex PCR; TCRdb's copy keeps in-frame clones and lacks some. That table supplies the V and J calls and clone size; D and trimming were determined from the DNA. The repertoire has some 150,000 clones, 70% to 80% of them found once; the top ten carry under 4.5%. All the people who gave samples were healthy bone marrow donors. These data belong to a study of cytomegalovirus exposure and HLA in healthy donors. Study findings and constraints: An analysis done earlier found most TCR beta V segments productive about 90% or about 30% of the time. Reportedly, fewer N-insertions than the approximately 610-donor mean appeared in an Asian-associated ancestry cluster in a later analysis.

Input material: PBMCs. J is TRBJ1-1 and V is TRBV14, with unresolved D. The TCR was taken from a man younger than 35 in good health and CMV-seronegative. This CDR3 reads CASSQGDGDTEAFF. The DNA of the CDR3 is TGTGCCAGCAGCCAAGGTGACGGAGACACTGAAGCTTTCTTT.